This paragraph reports one T cell receptor beta chain. This sample stems from a study of blood T cell repertoires in COVID-19. Profiled with immunoSEQ multiplex PCR; TCRdb holds only in-frame clones, not every one. The sample contains 55,000 or so clones, 87% of which appear only once. This CDR3 spans 12 amino acids. The V end was cut by 5 bases, the J end by 9 bases, with 14 bases between. CDR1 is MNHEY, CDR2 SVGAGI, per germline. The chain has TRBV6-5 and TRBJ2-7; D gene uncertain. Material: peripheral blood. The TCR originated in a man in his 60s with active or convalescent COVID-19. The CDR3, as DNA: TGTGCCAGCAGTCCAAGTAGTGGTGTGCAGTACTTC. This encodes CASSPSSGVQYF.